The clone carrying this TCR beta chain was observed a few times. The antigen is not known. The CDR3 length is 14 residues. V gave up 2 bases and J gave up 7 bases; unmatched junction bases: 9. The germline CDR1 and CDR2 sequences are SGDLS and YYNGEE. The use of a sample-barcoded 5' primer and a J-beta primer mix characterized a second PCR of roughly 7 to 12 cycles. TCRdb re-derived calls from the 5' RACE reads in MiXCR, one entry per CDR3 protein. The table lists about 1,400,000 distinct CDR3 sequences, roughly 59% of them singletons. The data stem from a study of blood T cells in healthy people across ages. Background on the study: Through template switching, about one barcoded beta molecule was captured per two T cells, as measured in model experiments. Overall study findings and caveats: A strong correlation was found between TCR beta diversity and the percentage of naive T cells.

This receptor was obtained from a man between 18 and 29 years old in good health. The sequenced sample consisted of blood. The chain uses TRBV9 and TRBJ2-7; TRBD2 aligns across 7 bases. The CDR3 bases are TGTGCCAGCAGCGTTTTCGCGGGAGCCGGGGAGCAGTACTTC. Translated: CASSVFAGAGEQYF.